A single sample is the source of the 15 T cell receptor beta chains below, sequenced in a study of T cell repertoires in cytomegalovirus infection. MiXCR, applied by TCRdb to the reads, yields one record per CDR3 protein. The sample lists a few hundred thousand distinct CDR3 sequences, 8% to 9.5% occurring once. Sequencing input: PBMCs. These receptors all come from a human donor in good health (CMV status not recorded). Some clones in this sample may be carry-over from other donors' samples.

This clonotype was detected a few times. V usage is TRBV30 and J usage is TRBJ2-1, with D unclear. Germline-derived CDR1 and CDR2 are GTSNPN and SVGIG (reference sequence). The CDR3 consists of 16 residues. The germline V and J ends were trimmed by 4 bases and 1 base, with 17 bases remaining between them. The CDR3 bases are TGTGCCTGGAACAGTATCAGGCGAATATCCTACAATGAGCAGTTCTTC. This codes for CAWNSIRRISYNEQFF.

This clonotype appeared many times. The chain is built from TRBV7-2 and TRBJ1-4, with a tentative D call TRBD1 (6 bases). Looked up from germline, CDR1 is SGHTA and CDR2 is FQGNSA. Trimming left V 5 bases short and J 7 bases short, with 14 bases between. The CDR3 contains 14 residues. The CDR3 spells CASSQRGRGEKLFF. As DNA, the CDR3 is TGTGCCAGCAGCCAGCGGGGGCGCGGTGAAAAACTGTTTTTT.

This clonotype was found a few times. J is TRBJ2-7 and V is TRBV20-1, with 11 bases aligning to TRBD2. Germline V lookup: CDR1 DFQATT, CDR2 SNEGSKA (reference sequence). Losses at the gene ends were 3 bases for V and 6 bases for J; bases not matched to a gene: 7. This CDR3 comprises 14 residues. The CDR3, as DNA: TGCAGTGCTAGTTACCTAGCGGGGGGTGGCGAGCAGTACTTC. Translated, it gives CSASYLAGGGEQYF.

The chain employs TRBV7-6 and TRBJ2-7; D perhaps matches TRBD1 (5 bases). The CDR3 is 14 amino acids. Trimming took off 0 bases at V and 6 bases at J, with 12 bases between the two ends. The germline CDR1 and CDR2 sequences are SGHVS and FNYEAQ. CDR3: CASSLAGVKSEQYF. The CDR3 DNA follows: TGTGCCAGCAGCTTAGCAGGGGTGAAAAGCGAGCAGTACTTC. Full variable domain (rest looked up from reference TRBV7-6 and TRBJ2-7): GAGVSQSPRYKVTKRGQDVALRCDPISGHVSLYWYRQALGQGPEFLTYFNYEAQQDKSGLPNDRFSAERPEGSISTLTIQRTEQRDSAMYRCASSLAGVKSEQYFGPGTRLTVT.

This clonotype was observed at least ten times. The chain recombines TRBV20-1 with TRBJ2-5, with 9 bases matching TRBD1. Trimming removed 5 bases from V and 5 bases from J; junction bases left unmatched: 9. CDR1 is DFQATT, CDR2 SNEGSKA, per germline (reference sequence). There are 14 residues in the CDR3. In DNA, the CDR3 is TGCAGTGCTCCCCGGGACAGGGAGGGTGAGACCCAGTACTTC. This encodes CSAPRDREGETQYF.

At least ten counts were recorded for this clonotype. The chain recombines TRBV7-8 with TRBJ1-2, with D hard to call. The CDR3 consists of 14 residues. The V gene's germline CDR1 is SGHVS and CDR2 FQNEAQ. Trimming removed 2 bases from V and 2 bases from J, with 9 bases in between. The CDR3 DNA reads as TGTGCCAGCAGCTTAACTAGTTTCAACTATGGCTACACCTTC. Translating gives CASSLTSFNYGYTF.

This clonotype was seen repeatedly, ten times or more. DNA for the CDR3: TGTGCCAGCAAGGCCGGGACATTGAATAATTCACCCCTCCACTTT. Translation: CASKAGTLNNSPLHF. The chain employs TRBV7-2 and TRBJ1-6; D perhaps matches TRBD1 (6 bases). Germline CDR1 SGHTA, CDR2 FQGNSA. Trimming pared 7 bases from V and 5 bases from J, leaving 15 bases between. The CDR3 length is 15 residues.

The table lists this clonotype with many counts. J is TRBJ2-3 and V is TRBV11-2, with D perhaps TRBD2 (6 bases). This CDR3 has 15 residues. Trimming removed 5 bases from V and 0 bases from J, with 12 bases in between. From germline, CDR1 is SGHAT and CDR2 FQNNGV. DNA of the CDR3: TGTGCCAGCAGCCGTGCTAGCGAAAGCACAGATACGCAGTATTTT. This codes for CASSRASESTDTQYF.

CDR3 protein: CSAREGGAGEQYF. The CDR3 nucleotides are TGCAGTGCTAGAGAGGGGGGAGCGGGCGAGCAGTACTTC. The chain uses TRBV20-1 and TRBJ2-7, with D possibly being TRBD2 (6 bases). Looked up from germline, CDR1 is DFQATT and CDR2 is SNEGSKA (reference sequence). CDR3 size: 13 residues. The V end lost 0 bases, the J end lost 6 bases, and 12 bases lay between the germline ends.

The sample holds a few counts of this clonotype. The rearrangement uses TRBV29-1 and TRBJ1-1, with no clear D. V was trimmed by 0 bases and J by 7 bases, leaving 9 bases between them. This CDR3 is 12 amino acids long. The V gene's germline CDR1 is SQVTM and CDR2 ANQGSEA. CDR3 sequence reads: CSVEDHLFEAFF. The CDR3 bases are TGCAGCGTTGAAGATCACCTATTTGAAGCTTTCTTT. The full variable domain, with the rest looked up from reference TRBV29-1 and TRBJ1-1, is SAVISQKPSRDICQRGTSLTIQCQVDSQVTMMFWYRQQPGQSLTLIATANQGSEATYESGFVIDKFPISRPNLTFSTLTVSNMSPEDSSIYLCSVEDHLFEAFFGQGTRLTVV.

V usage is TRBV20-1 and J usage is TRBJ2-5; the D gene could be TRBD1 or TRBD2 (6 bases each). The CDR3 loop spans 15 amino acids. Germline CDR1 and CDR2: DFQATT and SNEGSKA (reference sequence). V lost 0 bases, J lost 5 bases, and 16 bases lay in between. CDR3 amino acids: CSARDPGGGRETQYF. In DNA, the CDR3 is TGCAGTGCTAGAGACCCCGGAGGGGGAAGGGAGACCCAGTACTTC.

Only a few counts were recorded for this clonotype. The chain carries TRBV4-1 and TRBJ2-7, with D tentatively TRBD1 (6 bases). V shed 4 bases and J shed 0 bases, with 13 bases lying between them. The CDR3 has 15 amino acids. The germline V gene encodes CDR1 MGHRA and CDR2 YSYEKL. The CDR3 region has the DNA TGCGCCAGCAGCCCCCCGAAGGGGGTCTCCTACGAGCAGTACTTC. This sequence encodes CASSPPKGVSYEQYF.

The table lists this clonotype with a few counts. This chain joins TRBV7-8 and TRBJ1-3, with 9 bases that match TRBD1. Germline V gives CDR1 SGHVS, CDR2 FQNEAQ. This CDR3 comprises 16 residues. V was clipped by 5 bases and J by 1 base; unmatched bases: 6. CDR3 nucleotides: TGTGCCAGCAGCACGGGACAGGGTTTTTCTGGAAACACCATATATTTT. Amino acids: CASSTGQGFSGNTIYF. Looking up the rest from reference TRBV7-8 and TRBJ1-3 gives the full variable domain: GAGVSQSPRYKVAKRGQDVALRCDPISGHVSLFWYQQALGQGPEFLTYFQNEAQLDKSGLPSDRFFAERPEGSVSTLKIQRTQQEDSAVYLCASSTGQGFSGNTIYFGEGSWLTVV.

The sample holds a few counts of this clonotype. The rearrangement uses TRBV5-1 and TRBJ2-7; TRBD2 agrees at 11 bases. V shed 0 bases and J 5 bases; nucleotides not matched to a gene: 10. The germline CDR1 and CDR2 sequences are SGHRS and YFSETQ. The CDR3 covers 17 residues. The CDR3: CASSLDLAGGGGHEQYF. The CDR3 DNA sequence: TGCGCCAGCAGCTTGGATCTAGCGGGAGGTGGTGGTCACGAGCAGTACTTC.

This chain uses TRBV5-4 with TRBJ2-4; 8 bases match TRBD2. With 5 bases clipped from V and 0 bases from J, the junction kept 7 bases outside the gene matches. Germline-derived CDR1 and CDR2 are SGHNT and YYREEE (reference sequence). This CDR3 contains 16 residues. CDR3 residues: CASRPAGALAKNIQYF. In DNA form, the CDR3 reads TGTGCCAGCAGACCAGCGGGGGCCCTAGCCAAAAACATTCAGTACTTC.